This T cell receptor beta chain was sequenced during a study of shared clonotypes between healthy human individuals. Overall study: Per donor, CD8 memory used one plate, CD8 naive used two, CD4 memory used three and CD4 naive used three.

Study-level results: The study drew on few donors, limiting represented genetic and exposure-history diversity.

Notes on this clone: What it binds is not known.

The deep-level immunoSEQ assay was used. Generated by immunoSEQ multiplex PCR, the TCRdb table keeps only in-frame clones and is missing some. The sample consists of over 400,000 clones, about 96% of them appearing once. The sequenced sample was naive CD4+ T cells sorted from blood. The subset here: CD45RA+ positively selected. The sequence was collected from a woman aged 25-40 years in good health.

The CDR3, as DNA: TGTGCCAGCAGCTTCTACCCCCCTAGCGGGAGGGCCTGGGAGCAGTACTTC. Encoded protein: CASSFYPPSGRAWEQYF. The chain links TRBV5-4 to TRBJ2-7, with TRBD2 identical over 12 bases. Germline V lookup: CDR1 SGHNT, CDR2 YYREEE (reference sequence). Losses at the gene ends were 2 bases for V and 7 bases for J; bases not matched to a gene: 13. The CDR3 is 17 residues long.